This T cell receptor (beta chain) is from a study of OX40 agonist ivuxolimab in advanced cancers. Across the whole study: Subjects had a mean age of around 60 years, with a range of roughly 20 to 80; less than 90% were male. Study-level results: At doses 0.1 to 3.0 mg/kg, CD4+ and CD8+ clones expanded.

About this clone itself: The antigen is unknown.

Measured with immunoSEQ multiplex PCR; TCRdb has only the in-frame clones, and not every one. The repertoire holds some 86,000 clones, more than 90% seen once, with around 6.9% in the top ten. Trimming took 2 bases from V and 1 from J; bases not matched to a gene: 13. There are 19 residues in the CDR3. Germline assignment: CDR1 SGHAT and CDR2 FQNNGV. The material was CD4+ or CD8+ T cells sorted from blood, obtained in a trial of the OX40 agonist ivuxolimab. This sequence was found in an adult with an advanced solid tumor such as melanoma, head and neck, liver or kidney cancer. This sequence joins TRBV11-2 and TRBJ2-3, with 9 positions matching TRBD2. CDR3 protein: CASSLMELGAGGGTDTQYF. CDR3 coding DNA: TGTGCCAGCAGCTTAATGGAACTTGGAGCGGGAGGTGGCACAGATACGCAGTATTTT.